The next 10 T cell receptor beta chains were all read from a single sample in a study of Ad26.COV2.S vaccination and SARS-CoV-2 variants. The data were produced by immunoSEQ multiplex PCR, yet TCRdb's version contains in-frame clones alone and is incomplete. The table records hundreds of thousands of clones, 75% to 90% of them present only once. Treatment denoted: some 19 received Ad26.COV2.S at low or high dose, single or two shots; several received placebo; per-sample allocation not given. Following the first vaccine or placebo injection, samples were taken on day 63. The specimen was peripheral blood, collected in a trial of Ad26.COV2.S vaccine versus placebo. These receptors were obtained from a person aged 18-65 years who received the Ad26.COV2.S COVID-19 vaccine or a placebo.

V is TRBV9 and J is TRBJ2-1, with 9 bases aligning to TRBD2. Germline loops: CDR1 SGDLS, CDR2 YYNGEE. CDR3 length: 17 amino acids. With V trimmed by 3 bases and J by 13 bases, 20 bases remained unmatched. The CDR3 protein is CASSDTSGSDVRTSQFF. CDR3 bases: TGTGCCAGCAGCGACACTAGCGGGTCGGACGTCCGAACGTCTCAGTTCTTC.

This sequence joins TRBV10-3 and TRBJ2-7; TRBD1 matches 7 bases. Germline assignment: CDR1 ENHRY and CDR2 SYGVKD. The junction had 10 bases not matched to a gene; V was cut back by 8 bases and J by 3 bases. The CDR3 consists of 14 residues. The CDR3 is CAIFEPTGHYEQYF. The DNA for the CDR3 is TGTGCCATCTTTGAGCCGACAGGGCACTACGAGCAGTACTTC.

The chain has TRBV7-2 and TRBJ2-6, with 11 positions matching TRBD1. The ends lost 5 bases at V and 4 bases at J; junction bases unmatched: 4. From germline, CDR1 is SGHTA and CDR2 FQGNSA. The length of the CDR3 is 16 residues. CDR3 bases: TGTGCCAGCAGCCGGACAGGGGGCACCGGGGCCAACGTCCTGACTTTC. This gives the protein CASSRTGGTGANVLTF.

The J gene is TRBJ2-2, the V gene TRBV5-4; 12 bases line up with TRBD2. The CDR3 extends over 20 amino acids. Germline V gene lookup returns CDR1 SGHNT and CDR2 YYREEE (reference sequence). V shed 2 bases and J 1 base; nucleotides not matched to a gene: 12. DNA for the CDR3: TGTGCCAGCAGCTTCAGAAGGTCTAGCGGGGGGGCCTGGAACACCGGGGAGCTGTTTTTT. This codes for CASSFRRSSGGAWNTGELFF.

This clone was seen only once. The chain's CDR3 is CASSSGTFTDTQYF. CDR3 DNA sequence: TGTGCCAGTAGTAGCGGGACCTTCACAGATACGCAGTATTTT. The chain recombines TRBV19 with TRBJ2-3; possibly TRBD2 for D (6 bases). The V and J ends lost 4 bases and 2 bases respectively, with 10 bases between them. This CDR3 contains 14 residues. Germline values: CDR1 LNHDA, CDR2 SQIVND (reference sequence).

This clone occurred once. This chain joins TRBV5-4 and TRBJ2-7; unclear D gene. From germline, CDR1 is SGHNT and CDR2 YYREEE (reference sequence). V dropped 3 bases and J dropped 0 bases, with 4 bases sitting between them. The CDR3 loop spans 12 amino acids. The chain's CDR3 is CASSSSSYEQYF. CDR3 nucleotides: TGTGCCAGCAGCTCGAGCTCCTACGAGCAGTACTTC.

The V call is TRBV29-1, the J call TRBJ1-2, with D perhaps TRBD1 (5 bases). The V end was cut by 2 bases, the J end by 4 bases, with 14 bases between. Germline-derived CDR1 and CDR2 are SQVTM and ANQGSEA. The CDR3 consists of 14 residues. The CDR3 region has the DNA TGCAGCGTTGAAAGGAGGGGAGGTTCCTATGGCTACACCTTC. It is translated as CSVERRGGSYGYTF.

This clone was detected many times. CDR3 sequence reads: CASSASSETASGNTIYF. CDR3 nucleotide sequence: TGTGCCAGCAGTGCCTCTAGCGAGACAGCTTCTGGAAACACCATATATTTT. The chain employs TRBV6-1 and TRBJ1-3; possible D gene TRBD1, 5 bases. The V gene lost 4 bases and the J gene lost 1 base, with 17 bases spanning the gap. The CDR3 spans 17 residues. Germline V gene lookup returns CDR1 MNHNS and CDR2 SASEGT.

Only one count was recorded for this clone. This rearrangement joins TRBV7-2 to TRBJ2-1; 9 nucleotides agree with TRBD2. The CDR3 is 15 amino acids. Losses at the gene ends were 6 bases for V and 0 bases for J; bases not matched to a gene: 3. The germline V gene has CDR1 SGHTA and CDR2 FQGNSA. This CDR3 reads CASSNSGSSYNEQFF. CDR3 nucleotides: TGTGCCAGCAGTAATAGCGGGAGCTCCTACAATGAGCAGTTCTTC.

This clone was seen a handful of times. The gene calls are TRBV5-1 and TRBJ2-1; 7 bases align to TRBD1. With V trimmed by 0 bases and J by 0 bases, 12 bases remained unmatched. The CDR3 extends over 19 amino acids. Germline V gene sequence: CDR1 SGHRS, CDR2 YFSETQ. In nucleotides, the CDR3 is TGCGCCAGCAGCTTGGGCCTAAGGGGGCCCAGAAGCTCCTACAATGAGCAGTTCTTC. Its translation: CASSLGLRGPRSSYNEQFF.